These T cell receptor beta chains were read from a single sample in a study of blood T cell repertoires in COVID-19. Produced via immunoSEQ multiplex PCR; TCRdb's table is partial and in-frame only. This repertoire shows 250,000 to 300,000 clones, approximately 90% found once; its top ten account for roughly 4.8%. Sequencing was done on a sample of peripheral blood. The receptors stem from a man in his forties or fifties with acute or convalescent COVID-19. Both conserved end residues are part of each CDR3. The order of the fields is V gene, clone size, J gene, D gene, CDR3 protein, CDR3 DNA. D genes are given only for firm matches. Not all rows give a size; the values are once, few, many and, for expanded clones, a class.

>TRBV10-1|.|TRBJ1-1|TRBD1
CASSPTGTGDTEAFF
TGCGCCAGCAGTCCGACCGGGACAGGGGACACTGAAGCTTTCTTT
>TRBV27|.|TRBJ1-3|.
CASSFTGVAGNTIYF
TGTGCCAGCAGTTTTACAGGTGTAGCTGGAAACACCATATATTTT
>TRBV10-3|.|TRBJ1-1|.
CAISEAGMNTEAFF
TGTGCCATCAGTGAGGCGGGCATGAACACTGAAGCTTTCTTT
>TRBV6-5|.|TRBJ2-7|.
CASRRRQGSYEQYF
TGTGCCAGCAGGCGTCGCCAGGGGTCGTACGAGCAGTACTTC
>TRBV12-5|.|TRBJ1-1|.
CASGFPPGTEAFF
TGTGCTAGTGGTTTCCCCCCCGGGACTGAAGCTTTCTTT
>TRBV19|.|TRBJ1-2|.
CASSTPSGSYYYGYTF
TGTGCCAGTAGTACCCCGTCAGGCAGCTACTACTATGGCTACACCTTC
>TRBV5-1|.|TRBJ1-1|TRBD1
CASSLDPGTGVTEAFF
TGCGCCAGCAGCTTGGACCCGGGGACAGGGGTCACTGAAGCTTTCTTT
>TRBV29-1|.|TRBJ2-6|TRBD1
CSVPRQGSSGANVLTF
TGCAGCGTTCCGAGACAGGGATCCTCTGGGGCCAACGTCCTGACTTTC
>TRBV3-1/TRBV3-2|.|TRBJ2-2|.
CATAPPGELFF
TGTGCCACTGCGCCCCCCGGGGAGCTGTTTTTT
>TRBV27|.|TRBJ2-2|TRBD1
CASSQPEGTGWTGELFF
TGTGCCAGCAGTCAACCCGAGGGGACAGGGTGGACCGGGGAGCTGTTTTTT
>TRBV12-3/TRBV12-4|.|TRBJ1-5|.
CASREVDPGPQHF
TGTGCCAGCCGCGAGGTAGACCCGGGGCCCCAGCATTTT
>TRBV7-9|.|TRBJ1-1|.
CASSPVTGIMNTEAFF
TGTGCCAGCAGCCCTGTGACGGGGATCATGAACACTGAAGCTTTCTTT
>TRBV19|.|TRBJ1-3|.
CASSIGGSAGNTIYF
TGTGCCAGTAGTATAGGCGGGTCGGCAGGAAACACCATATATTTT
>TRBV14|few|TRBJ2-1|.
CASSLRGILYNEQFF
TGTGCCAGCAGCCTGCGGGGTATCCTCTACAATGAGCAGTTCTTC
>TRBV18|.|TRBJ2-3|TRBD1
CASSPQGAGTDTQYF
TGTGCCAGCTCACCACAGGGGGCAGGCACAGATACGCAGTATTTT
>TRBV7-8|.|TRBJ2-3|TRBD1
CASSFLPGQGVADTQYF
TGTGCCAGCAGCTTCTTACCGGGACAGGGGGTTGCAGATACGCAGTATTTT
>TRBV2|.|TRBJ1-5|.
CASRSRQAEGNQPQHF
TGTGCCAGCAGGAGTAGACAAGCGGAGGGCAATCAGCCCCAGCATTTT
>TRBV19|.|TRBJ1-4|.
CASSSSVSGSEKLFF
TGTGCCAGTAGTTCCTCTGTATCCGGGTCTGAAAAACTGTTTTTT
>TRBV3-1/TRBV3-2|.|TRBJ1-3|.
CASSQLGNTIYF
TGTGCCAGCAGCCAACTGGGAAACACCATATATTTT
>TRBV2|.|TRBJ2-3|TRBD2
CASTNSPGLAGDTQYF
TGTGCCAGCACCAACAGCCCTGGACTAGCGGGGGATACGCAGTATTTT
>TRBV9|.|TRBJ2-3|TRBD1
CASSPRGRSTDTQYF
TGTGCCAGCAGCCCTAGGGGGCGAAGCACAGATACGCAGTATTTT
>TRBV24-1|.|TRBJ1-2|.
CATSDLGGYTF
TGTGCCACCAGTGATTTGGGCGGCTACACCTTC
>TRBV5-4|.|TRBJ2-7|.
CASSGFSGTHEQYF
TGTGCCAGCAGCGGGTTTTCCGGGACACACGAGCAGTACTTC
>TRBV10-2|.|TRBJ1-1|TRBD1
CASSSTGVFTEAFF
TGCGCCAGCAGTTCGACAGGGGTCTTCACTGAAGCTTTCTTT
>TRBV6-5|.|TRBJ1-5|TRBD1
CASRPTGLGNQPQHF
TGTGCCAGCAGGCCGACAGGGCTAGGTAATCAGCCCCAGCATTTT
>TRBV6-5|few|TRBJ1-1|TRBD1
CASRDRVGTEAFF
TGTGCCAGCAGAGACAGGGTTGGCACTGAAGCTTTCTTT
>TRBV5-6|.|TRBJ1-2|TRBD1
CASGTGRHNYGYTF
TGTGCCAGCGGGACAGGGCGCCATAACTATGGCTACACCTTC
>TRBV5-8|.|TRBJ2-7|.
CASSSKAGAYEQYF
TGTGCCAGCAGCTCCAAAGCAGGGGCCTACGAGCAGTACTTC
>TRBV30|.|TRBJ2-7|TRBD1
CAWSRDRGREQYF
TGTGCCTGGAGTCGGGACAGGGGGCGCGAGCAGTACTTC
>TRBV6-5|.|TRBJ1-2|.
CASSYGAPHGYTF
TGTGCCAGCAGTTACGGGGCACCGCACGGCTACACCTTC
>TRBV19|.|TRBJ1-1|TRBD1
CASSGYRGTNTEAFF
TGTGCCAGTAGTGGCTACAGGGGGACGAACACTGAAGCTTTCTTT
>TRBV12-3/TRBV12-4|.|TRBJ1-1|.
CASSRHMNTEAFF
TGTGCCAGCAGCAGACATATGAACACTGAAGCTTTCTTT
>TRBV6-5|.|TRBJ2-6|.
CASSRFISGANVLTF
TGTGCCAGCAGCCGGTTTATCTCTGGGGCCAACGTCCTGACTTTC
>TRBV5-1|.|TRBJ1-2|.
CASRESADGYTF
TGCGCCAGCAGAGAATCGGCGGATGGCTACACCTTC
>TRBV6-5|once|TRBJ1-2|.
CASSYSRDSSGYTF
TGTGCCAGCAGTTACTCTCGTGATAGCAGTGGCTACACCTTC
>TRBV5-4|.|TRBJ1-1|TRBD1
CASSLEQGANTEAFF
TGTGCCAGCAGCTTGGAACAGGGGGCTAACACTGAAGCTTTCTTT
>TRBV5-1|.|TRBJ2-7|.
CASSRAPQTGNEQYF
TGCGCCAGCAGCCGCGCACCCCAAACAGGGAACGAGCAGTACTTC
>TRBV24-1|.|TRBJ2-7|TRBD1
CATSDPGTGKAYEQYF
TGTGCCACCAGTGACCCCGGGACAGGGAAAGCCTACGAGCAGTACTTC
>TRBV3-1/TRBV3-2|.|TRBJ1-3|.
CASSQSPGLDGNTIYF
TGTGCCAGCAGCCAATCCCCGGGACTTGATGGAAACACCATATATTTT
>TRBV6-5|.|TRBJ1-2|TRBD1
CATRQGANYGYTF
TGTGCCACCCGCCAGGGGGCTAACTATGGCTACACCTTC
>TRBV30|once|TRBJ1-6|.
CASIDRNNSPLHF
TGTGCCTCTATCGACAGAAATAATTCACCCCTCCACTTT
>TRBV7-9|.|TRBJ2-3|TRBD2
CASSFLSGGGTDTQYF
TGTGCCAGCAGCTTCCTTAGCGGGGGGGGTACAGATACGCAGTATTTT
>TRBV6-5|once|TRBJ2-3|TRBD1
CASSYSRQGEADTQYF
TGTGCCAGCAGTTACTCGAGACAGGGGGAGGCAGATACGCAGTATTTT
>TRBV12-5|.|TRBJ2-6|.
CASGLPTRGSGANVLTF
TGTGCTAGTGGTTTGCCTACGAGGGGGTCTGGGGCCAACGTCCTGACTTTC
>TRBV2|.|TRBJ1-1|.
CASSEERQFTEAFF
TGTGCCAGCAGTGAAGAGAGACAGTTCACTGAAGCTTTCTTT
>TRBV20-1|.|TRBJ1-2|.
CSASAPGVIYGYTF
TGCAGTGCTAGTGCCCCAGGGGTCATCTATGGGTACACCTTC
>TRBV5-4|.|TRBJ1-1|TRBD1
CASSFFTGGYTEAFF
TGTGCCAGCAGCTTTTTCACAGGGGGCTACACTGAAGCTTTCTTT
>TRBV5-5|.|TRBJ2-7|TRBD1
CASSWTTGTGGEQYF
TGTGCCAGCAGCTGGACGACCGGGACAGGAGGCGAGCAGTACTTC
>TRBV6-6|.|TRBJ2-1|.
CASSYLGYLNEQFF
TGTGCCAGCAGTTACCTGGGCTATCTCAATGAGCAGTTCTTC
>TRBV5-1|once|TRBJ1-2|.
CASSLGSYGYTF
TGCGCCAGCAGCTTGGGTAGCTATGGCTACACCTTC
>TRBV10-3|few|TRBJ2-3|TRBD1
CAIRGGPTDTQYF
TGTGCCATCCGAGGGGGCCCAACAGATACGCAGTATTTT
>TRBV5-1|.|TRBJ2-7|TRBD2
CASSFSGGSYEQYF
TGCGCCAGCTCCTTTAGCGGGGGTTCTTACGAGCAGTACTTC
>TRBV10-1|.|TRBJ1-4|TRBD1
CASSEQGEYEKLFF
TGCGCCAGCAGTGAACAGGGGGAATACGAAAAACTGTTTTTT
>TRBV18|.|TRBJ1-4|TRBD1
CASSPGTGIEKLFF
TGTGCCAGCTCACCAGGGACAGGGATTGAAAAACTGTTTTTT
>TRBV6-5|.|TRBJ1-4|TRBD1
CASSLTGGLEKLFF
TGTGCCAGCTCCTTGACAGGGGGCCTTGAAAAACTGTTTTTT
>TRBV5-1|.|TRBJ1-2|.
CASSSQGNYGYTF
TGCGCCAGCAGCTCACAGGGAAACTATGGCTACACCTTC
>TRBV19|.|TRBJ1-1|.
CASSIKYSLVGTEAFF
TGTGCCAGTAGTATTAAGTACAGCTTGGTGGGCACTGAAGCTTTCTTT
>TRBV5-4|.|TRBJ2-1|.
CASSWNTGSYNEQFF
TGTGCCAGCAGCTGGAACACAGGCTCCTACAATGAGCAGTTCTTC